Listed below are T cell receptor beta chains from one sample, sequenced in a study of siplizumab effects on memory and regulatory T cells. Assay: immunoSEQ multiplex PCR; the TCRdb copy retains only in-frame clones and omits some. Altogether some 96,000 clones are present, roughly 93% being singletons, with the ten largest covering less than 1.5%. The sequencing sample was made of non-Treg CD4+ T cells sorted from blood. The receptors originated from a human donor in good health. The CDR3 runs from the conserved cysteine through the conserved F or W. The order of the fields is J gene, V gene, CDR3 length, D gene, CDR3 protein, CDR3 DNA. The D gene is left open where the match is weak.

J: TRBJ2-5
V: TRBV5-1
length: 17
D: -
CDR3: CASSLEGGAGTIGTQYF
DNA: TGCGCCAGCAGCTTGGAGGGTGGGGCGGGAACTATCGGGACCCAGTACTTC

J: TRBJ2-3
V: TRBV27
length: 17
D: -
CDR3: CASSRRTAYSSTDTQYF
DNA: TGTGCCAGCAGTCGTCGGACAGCCTACTCTAGCACAGATACGCAGTATTTT

J: TRBJ2-2
V: TRBV11-2
length: 18
D: TRBD2
CDR3: CASSLVTSGRPNTGELFF
DNA: TGTGCCAGCAGCTTAGTCACTAGCGGCCGTCCGAACACCGGGGAGCTGTTTTTT

J: TRBJ2-1
V: TRBV2
length: 13
D: TRBD2
CDR3: CASLAGGLGEQFF
DNA: TGTGCCAGCCTAGCGGGGGGCTTGGGGGAGCAGTTCTTC

J: TRBJ1-2
V: TRBV6-6
length: 14
D: -
CDR3: CASSNGAFEFGYTF
DNA: TGTGCCAGCAGTAACGGCGCTTTTGAGTTTGGCTACACCTTC

J: TRBJ2-7
V: TRBV7-9
length: 11
D: -
CDR3: CASQSKYEQYF
DNA: TGTGCCAGCCAGAGTAAGTACGAGCAGTACTTC

J: TRBJ2-5
V: TRBV5-1
length: 15
D: TRBD2
CDR3: CASSKGTSGSETQYF
DNA: TGCGCCAGCAGCAAAGGGACTAGCGGGAGCGAGACCCAGTACTTC

J: TRBJ2-7
V: TRBV6-5
length: 14
D: -
CDR3: CASSYVAGPYEQYF
DNA: TGTGCCAGCAGTTACGTCGCCGGGCCCTACGAGCAGTACTTC

J: TRBJ1-2
V: TRBV11-2
length: 13
D: TRBD1
CDR3: CASSLDRDYGYTF
DNA: TGTGCCAGCAGCCTGGACAGGGATTATGGCTACACCTTC

J: TRBJ2-1
V: TRBV9
length: 14
D: -
CDR3: CASSVVEGMGEQFF
DNA: TGTGCCAGCAGCGTAGTGGAAGGTATGGGTGAGCAGTTCTTC

J: TRBJ1-2
V: TRBV7-9
length: 13
D: -
CDR3: CASSLGTAYGYTF
DNA: TGTGCCAGCAGCTTAGGGACAGCTTATGGCTACACCTTC

J: TRBJ2-5
V: TRBV6-5
length: 15
D: -
CDR3: CASSYGWQTQETQYF
DNA: TGTGCCAGCAGTTACGGGTGGCAAACGCAAGAGACCCAGTACTTC